This T cell receptor (beta chain) was observed in a study of shared clonotypes between healthy human individuals. Study-wide points: Estimated clonotype richness was generally higher in naive than memory subsets. Clonotype sharing across a handful of donors was observed for around 5% of naive CD4 clonotypes.

About this clone: The antigen is not known.

CD45RO-negative cells were positively selected for CCR7, leaving out terminally differentiated effector memory CD45RA+ cells. Recent vaccinations or acute infections were absent in the healthy HIV-negative adult donors. V lost 3 bases to trimming and J lost 1 base, with 12 bases between them. CDR1 SQVTM and CDR2 ANQGSEA come from the germline V gene. This CDR3 is 14 amino acids long. As processed by the authors: Filtering differed since immunoSEQ provided only junctions, with no quality scores. Repertoires were generated with immunoSEQ multiplex PCR, while TCRdb's copy carries only in-frame clones and drops some. V and J calls plus clone size are reproduced from that table; the DNA served to infer D and trimming. Of nearly 2 million clones in the sample, about 95% were seen once.

Sequences were obtained from naive CD8+ T cells sorted from blood. This TCR derives from a man between 18 and 35 years old in good health. J is TRBJ2-5 and V is TRBV29-1; D gene uncertain. The CDR3 DNA sequence: TGCAGCGTTGACGGGCAAGGGTTCCAAGAGACCCAGTACTTC. Protein: CSVDGQGFQETQYF.